What follows is one T cell receptor (beta chain) and its context. This specimen belongs to a study of blood T cell repertoires in COVID-19. Generated by immunoSEQ multiplex PCR, the TCRdb table keeps only in-frame clones and is missing some. In the table there are some 280,000 clones, around four fifths of which are singletons. The CDR3 contains 15 residues. Looked up from germline, CDR1 is MNHEY and CDR2 is SVGAGI. The V and J ends lost 2 bases and 4 bases respectively, with 14 bases between them. Sequenced input: peripheral blood. This TCR was recovered from a woman aged 50 to 60 with active or convalescent COVID-19. The chain has TRBV6-5 and TRBJ1-1; weak D call: TRBD1 (6 bases). This CDR3 reads CASSYGQGMITEAFF. Written as DNA, the CDR3 is TGTGCCAGCAGTTACGGTCAGGGGATGATCACTGAAGCTTTCTTT.